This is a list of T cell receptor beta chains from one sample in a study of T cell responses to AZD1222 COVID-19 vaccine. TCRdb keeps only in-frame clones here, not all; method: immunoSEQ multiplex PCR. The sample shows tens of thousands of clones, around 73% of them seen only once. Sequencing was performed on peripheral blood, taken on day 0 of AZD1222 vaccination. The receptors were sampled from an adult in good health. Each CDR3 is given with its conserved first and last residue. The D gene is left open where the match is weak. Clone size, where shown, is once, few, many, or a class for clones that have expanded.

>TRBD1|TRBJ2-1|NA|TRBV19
TGTGCCAGTAGTCGACAGGGTGGCTCCTACAATGAGCAGTTCTTC
CASSRQGGSYNEQFF
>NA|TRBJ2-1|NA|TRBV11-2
TGTGCCAGCAGCTTAGCTGGGTGGATCGTCTTC
CASSLAGWIVF
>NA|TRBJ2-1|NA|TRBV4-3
TGCGCCAGCAGCCAAGCTCTTGGGAGAAACTACAATGAGCAGTTCTTC
CASSQALGRNYNEQFF
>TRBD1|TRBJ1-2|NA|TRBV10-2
TGCGCCAGCAGTGCACGGACAGGGGGCGGCTACACCTTC
CASSARTGGGYTF
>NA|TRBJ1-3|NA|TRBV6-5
TGTGCCAGCAAGTGGGGGCACGACTCTGGAAACACCATATATTTT
CASKWGHDSGNTIYF
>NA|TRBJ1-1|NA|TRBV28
TGTGCCAGCAGTTTAAGACTGCGCGGGACAATGAACACTGAAGCTTTCTTT
CASSLRLRGTMNTEAFF
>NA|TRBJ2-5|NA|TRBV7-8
TGTGCCAGCAGCATCGACACCAGGCCCCAGTACTTC
CASSIDTRPQYF
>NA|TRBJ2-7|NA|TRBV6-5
TGTGCCAGCAGTTACTCCCTGACTACGCCAAACTACGAGCAGTACTTC
CASSYSLTTPNYEQYF
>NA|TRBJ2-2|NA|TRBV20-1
TGCAGTGCAACCCCCACCGGGGAGCTGTTTTTT
CSATPTGELFF
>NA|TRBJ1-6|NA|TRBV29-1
TGCAGCGCCGACAGGATCAGCTCCTATAATTCACCCCTCCACTTT
CSADRISSYNSPLHF
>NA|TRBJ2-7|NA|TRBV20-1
TGCAGTGCTAGTATACCCTCCTACGAGCAGTACTTC
CSASIPSYEQYF
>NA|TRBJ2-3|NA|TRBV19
TGTGCCAGTAGCCCCTGGGGCTTTACTAGCACAGATACGCAGTATTTT
CASSPWGFTSTDTQYF
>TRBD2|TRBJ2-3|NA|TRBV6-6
TGTGCCAGCAGTGAGACTAGCGGGAATCAATATTTT
CASSETSGNQYF
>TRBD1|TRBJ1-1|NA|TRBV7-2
TGTGCCAGCAGCTTCTCCGACAGGGCTGAAGCTTTCTTT
CASSFSDRAEAFF
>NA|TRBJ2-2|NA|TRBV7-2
TGTGCCAGCAGCTTAGCGGGGGCCGGGGAGCTGTTTTTT
CASSLAGAGELFF
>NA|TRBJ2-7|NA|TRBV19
TGTGCCAGTAGTATAGATCCCAGGGGCTACGAGCAGTACTTC
CASSIDPRGYEQYF
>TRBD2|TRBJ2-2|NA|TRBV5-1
TGCGCCAGCAGCTCCCCAGGCGGGAGAGCGAACACCGGGGAGCTGTTTTTT
CASSSPGGRANTGELFF
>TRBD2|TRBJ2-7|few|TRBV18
TGTGCCAGCTCTAGGGGACTAGGACGCGAGCAGTACTTC
CASSRGLGREQYF
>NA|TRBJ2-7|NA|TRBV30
TGTGCCTGGGGCGTGGCGAGCGAGCAGTACTTC
CAWGVASEQYF
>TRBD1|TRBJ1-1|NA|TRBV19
TGTGCCAGTCGCTCCCTTGACAGGGCGAACACTGAAGCTTTCTTT
CASRSLDRANTEAFF
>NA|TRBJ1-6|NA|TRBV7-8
TGTGCCAGCAGCTTAGTTTATTCACCCCTCCACTTT
CASSLVYSPLHF
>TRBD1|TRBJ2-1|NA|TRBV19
TGTGCCAGTACCTCCTGGCAGGGACAGGGGTACAATGAGCAGTTCTTC
CASTSWQGQGYNEQFF
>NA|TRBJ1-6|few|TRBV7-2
TGTGCCAGCAGCTTAGGGGCCGATAATTCACCCCTCCACTTT
CASSLGADNSPLHF
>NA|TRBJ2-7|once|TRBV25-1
TGTGCCAGCAGTGAATTCTACAGCCCTTACGAGCAGTACTTC
CASSEFYSPYEQYF
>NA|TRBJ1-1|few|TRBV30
TGTGCCTGGAGTGTACTAGCAGGGGCGCGGGCCATGAACACTGAAGCTTTCTTT
CAWSVLAGARAMNTEAFF
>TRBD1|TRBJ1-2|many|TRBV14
TGTGCCAGCAGCCAATGGACAGGGTGGGCCTATGGCTACACCTTC
CASSQWTGWAYGYTF
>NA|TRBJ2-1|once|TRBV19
TGTGCCAGTACCACAAAAGGGACTCATCATGAGCAGTTCTTC
CASTTKGTHHEQFF
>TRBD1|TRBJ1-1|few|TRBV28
TGTGCCAGCAGTTTAACGACAGGGGGGAACACTGAAGCTTTCTTT
CASSLTTGGNTEAFF
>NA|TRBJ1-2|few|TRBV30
TGTGCCTGGAGTGTAGGTCCCAACTATGGCTACACCTTC
CAWSVGPNYGYTF
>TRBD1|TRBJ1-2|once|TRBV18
TGTGCCAGCTCACCACTCGGACAGGTAGACGTTAACTATGGCTACACCTTC
CASSPLGQVDVNYGYTF
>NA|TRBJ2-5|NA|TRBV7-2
TGTGCCAGCAGCTCGAGCCGGGCTCTAGGCCAAGAGACCCAGTACTTC
CASSSSRALGQETQYF
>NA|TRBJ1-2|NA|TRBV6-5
TGTGCCAGCAGCCAACTACACGACTATGGCTACACCTTC
CASSQLHDYGYTF
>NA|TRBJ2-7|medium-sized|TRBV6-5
TGTGCCAGCACGCCTAGTAGCTACGAGCAGTACTTC
CASTPSSYEQYF
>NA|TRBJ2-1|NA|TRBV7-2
TGTGCCAGCAGCTCCGATTCTTGGCGGACGAATGAGCAGTTCTTC
CASSSDSWRTNEQFF
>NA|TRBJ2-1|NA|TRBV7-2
TGTGCCAGCAGCTTGGCAGGGAGGAATGAGCAGTTCTTC
CASSLAGRNEQFF
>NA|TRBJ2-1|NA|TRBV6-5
TGTGCCAGCAGTTACCCGGGGCACAATGAGCAGTTCTTC
CASSYPGHNEQFF
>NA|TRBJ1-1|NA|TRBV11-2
TGTGCCAGCAGCCCTACAACCGGGACATTCACTGAAGCTTTCTTT
CASSPTTGTFTEAFF
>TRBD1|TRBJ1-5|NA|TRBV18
TGTGCCAGCTCGTCTTCACAGGGGGCGAGGGATCAGCCCCAGCATTTT
CASSSSQGARDQPQHF
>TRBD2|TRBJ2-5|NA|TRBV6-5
TGTGCCATTAAGGCGGGACTAGCTGCGGAGACCCAGTACTTC
CAIKAGLAAETQYF
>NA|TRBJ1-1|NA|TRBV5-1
TGCGCCAGCAGCTGGGAGGGGGGCACTGAAGCTTTCTTT
CASSWEGGTEAFF
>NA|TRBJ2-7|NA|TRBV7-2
TGTGCCAGCAGCTTAACAGGATACGAGCAGTACTTC
CASSLTGYEQYF
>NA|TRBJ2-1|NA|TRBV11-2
TGTGCCAGCAGCTTTGAGAGAGCGGGTAATGAGCAGTTCTTC
CASSFERAGNEQFF
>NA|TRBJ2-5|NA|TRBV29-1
TGCAGCGTTCTTGCAGGGGGGATACAAGAGACCCAGTACTTC
CSVLAGGIQETQYF
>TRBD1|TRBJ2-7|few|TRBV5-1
TGCGCCAGCAGCTTGGCACAGGGGGTTACCTACGAGCAGTACTTC
CASSLAQGVTYEQYF
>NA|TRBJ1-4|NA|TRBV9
TGTGCCAGCAGCGCTCCGGAGAACCATGAAAAACTGTTTTTT
CASSAPENHEKLFF
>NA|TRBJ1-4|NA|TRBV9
TGTGCCAGCAGCGTAGGCCCTGACGCTGAAAAACTGTTTTTT
CASSVGPDAEKLFF
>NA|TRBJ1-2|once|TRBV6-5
TGTGCCAGCAAAGAGGGACACCCGATTAACTATGGCTACACCTTC
CASKEGHPINYGYTF
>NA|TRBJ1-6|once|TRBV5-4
TGTGCCAGCAGCATAAAGACAGCTATTGATTCACCCCTCCACTTT
CASSIKTAIDSPLHF
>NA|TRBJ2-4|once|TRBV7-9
TGTGCCAGCAGTCTTGGACGGGGGGCACACATTCAGTACTTC
CASSLGRGAHIQYF
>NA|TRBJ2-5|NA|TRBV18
TGTGCCAGCTCACCAACAGGGCTGGAGACCCAGTACTTC
CASSPTGLETQYF
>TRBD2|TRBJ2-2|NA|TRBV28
TGTGCCAGCAGCCCCGGACTAGCGGGTGGGAGGCTGAACACCGGGGAGCTGTTTTTT
CASSPGLAGGRLNTGELFF
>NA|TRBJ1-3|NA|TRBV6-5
TGTGCCAGCAGTTATAGAAGGGAACCTGGAAACACCATATATTTT
CASSYRREPGNTIYF
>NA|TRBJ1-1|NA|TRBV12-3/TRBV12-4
TGTGCCAGCAGTTCTTACTCTGAAGCTTTCTTT
CASSSYSEAFF
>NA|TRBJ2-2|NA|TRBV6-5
TGTGCCAGCAGGCAAGAAGATGATACCGGGGAGCTGTTTTTT
CASRQEDDTGELFF
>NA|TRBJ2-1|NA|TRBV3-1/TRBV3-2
TGTGCCAGCAGCCAAGCGGAGGCGCAGTTCTTC
CASSQAEAQFF